Sequencing of this TCR beta chain was carried out in a study of blood T cell repertoires in COVID-19. In the study's own analysis: Amplifying reference gene primers gave estimates of nucleated cell counts. Libraries were prepared by immunoSEQ multiplex PCR; TCRdb keeps only in-frame clonotypes and omits some of them. V and J calls and clone size are given by that table; D and trimming were obtained from the DNA. The table has 150,000 or so clones, about three quarters seen once; the top ten hold 2.5% to 3%. Donors in Cohort 3 who had recovered were those with two negative PCRs, healthcare professional clearance, or resolution of their symptoms. Germline V gene data show CDR1 as SNHLY and CDR2 as FYNNEI. V lost 8 bases to trimming and J lost 6 bases, with 15 bases between them. The CDR3 contains 13 residues.

The chain carries TRBV2 and TRBJ2-3; maybe TRBD2 (5 bases). The sample taken for sequencing was PBMCs or T cells enriched from blood (not recorded which). The TCR comes from a woman between 45 and 60 years old who had recovered from COVID-19. CDR3 region: CASDPLEADTQYF. The CDR3 DNA reads as TGTGCCAGCGACCCTCTGGAGGCCGATACGCAGTATTTT.